This T cell receptor (beta chain) was identified in a study of T cell repertoires in cytomegalovirus infection (dated by TCRdb to the late 2010s). A note on the overall study: Peptide stimulations targeted recently identified HLA-C-restricted CMV epitopes, whose presentation resists viral immunomodulation, together with well-studied HLA-B-restricted epitopes. The HLA type of each donor mattered for the analysis, because public TCR beta signatures pointed to carriage of CMV infection along with the matching HLA type. On the study overall, not on this receptor specifically: The ex vivo response was dominated by HLA-C-restricted CMV-specific TCR beta clonotypes, which also provided the single most frequent clonotype in two of eight donors. Cumulative frequency of public TCR beta family members discriminated carriers of CMV infection plus the relevant HLA type in this cohort and an independent roughly 320-donor cohort.

The label giving this sample's treatment or condition can be read as: in vitro stimulation with specific CMV peptide epitopes to enrich CMV-specific T cells. Clipping removes 0 bases from V and 12 bases from J, with 1 as the unmatched junction base count. Its CDR3 holds 12 amino acids, cysteine through phenylalanine. CDR3 DNA only is kept here, 36 bases in frame from base 1. The listed sequencing device is Illumina HiSeq 1500. TCRdb handled the public reads itself, with Q25 trimming in fastp and clone calling in MiXCR, and kept productive beta chains. When rows share a CDR3 protein, they turn into one entry using the most common DNA and genes. The sample contains roughly 220,000 distinct CDR3 sequences, about 39% of them found a single time. The top ten hold 55% to 60% of the sample. Concerning this clonotype: Its cognate antigen has yet to be identified. The record has no base qualities; no much larger clone is one base away.

The receptor was isolated from a human donor in good health (CMV status not recorded). Some clones in this sample may be carry-over from other donors' samples. Specimen: CD8+ T cells from cultured PBMCs, collected from culture after CMV antigen stimulation. The chain uses TRBV12-3 or TRBV12-4 and TRBJ2-1, with 8 central nucleotides matching TRBD1. The CDR3 has the sequence CASSLARGRQFF. The bases are TGTGCCAGCAGTTTAGCCAGGGGGCGGCAGTTCTTC.